This T cell receptor beta chain came from a study of beta chain features in type 1 diabetes. The CDR3 is made up of 14 amino acids. Germline V CDR1 and CDR2: MNHEY, SMNVEV (reference sequence). The V end lost 5 bases, the J end lost 0 bases, and 9 bases lay between the germline ends. Expressed TCRB transcripts were sequenced after all isolated RNA was converted to cDNA. This table comes from immunoSEQ multiplex PCR, and its TCRdb copy is limited to in-frame clones, with some not included. Of under 550,000 clones in the sample, roughly an eighth were seen once. This clone occurred once. The source of this sequence is a woman between 18 and 30 years old in good health. The sample was naive CD4+ T cells from blood. The J gene is TRBJ2-3, the V gene TRBV27; possibly TRBD1 for D (5 bases). The CDR3 bases are TGTGCCAGCAGTAGACAGACTAGCACAGATACGCAGTATTTT. Translating gives CASSRQTSTDTQYF.